This TCR beta chain is drawn from a study of blood T cell repertoires in COVID-19. Overall study: T cells, B-cell-depleted T cells, or PBMCs provided the cDNA or gDNA that served as material.

Authors' analysis steps: Nucleated cell number was recorded as an estimate derived from reference gene primer amplification. Some clones are missing from TCRdb's copy, which holds only in-frame ones; the method was immunoSEQ multiplex PCR. V, J and clone size derive from that table, while D and trimming were established from the DNA sequence. Among 380,000 or so clones listed, roughly 86% were seen once. The sample comprised peripheral blood. This TCR was sampled from a human donor with acute or convalescent COVID-19. The donor label of this sample is uncertain.

CDR3: CASNQYGPTPVRDEQFF. The CDR3 DNA is TGTGCCAGCAACCAATATGGGCCTACCCCGGTCCGTGATGAGCAGTTCTTC. The chain carries TRBV11-2 and TRBJ2-1; no clear D. CDR3 length: 17 amino acids. Germline loops: CDR1 SGHAT, CDR2 FQNNGV. The germline V and J ends were trimmed by 7 bases and 8 bases, with 27 bases remaining between them. Based on the CDR3 plus reference TRBV11-2 and TRBJ2-1, the full variable domain is EAGVAQSPRYKIIEKRQSVAFWCNPISGHATLYWYQQILGQGPKLLIQFQNNGVVDDSQLPKDRFSAERLKGVDSTLKIQPAKLEDSAVYLCASNQYGPTPVRDEQFFGPGTRLTVL.